This T cell receptor (beta chain) was sequenced during a study of CD8+CD57+ T cells in acquired aplastic anemia. Study-level background: Sorting CD4+ and CD8+ cells gave DNA averaging about 3.3 ug. Read counts for CD4+ cells (from healthy donors) averaged about 10.8 million.

Genomic DNA was employed as the template in profiling TCR beta VDJ and CDR3. Each CDR3 protein is one row after TCRdb ran MiXCR on the reads. The data hold 200,000 to 250,000 distinct CDR3 sequences, with over 60% observed a single time. This clonotype was detected only a few times. The germline V gene has CDR1 SGHAT and CDR2 FQNNGV. CDR3 length: 15 residues. The V segment lost 5 bases and the J segment 6 bases; nucleotides outside the gene matches: 11. Input material: sorted CD4+, CD8+, or CD8+CD57+ T cells (not recorded which) from PBMCs. This sequence joins TRBV11-2 and TRBJ2-7; 9 positions agree with TRBD1. The TCR comes from a human donor in good health. The CDR3 DNA follows: TGTGCCAGCAGCAACCCGGACAGGGGTGTCCTCGAGCAGTACTTC. Protein product: CASSNPDRGVLEQYF.